This T cell receptor beta chain comes out of a study of blood T cell repertoires in COVID-19. Trimming pared 3 bases from V and 4 bases from J, leaving 16 bases between. This CDR3 is 16 amino acids long. Germline V lookup: CDR1 SGHRS, CDR2 YFSETQ. The method was immunoSEQ multiplex PCR; TCRdb's version includes in-frame clones alone and lacks a portion of them. The sample holds approximately 250,000 clones, 70% to 90% seen once. Sample: peripheral blood. The chain couples TRBV5-1 to TRBJ2-2; TRBD2 is a possible D gene (5 bases). This TCR derives from a woman in her 70s with COVID-19, enrolled during active disease. The CDR3 region is CASSSGLGILTGELFF. CDR3 coding DNA: TGCGCCAGCAGCTCCGGACTCGGAATTCTCACCGGGGAGCTGTTTTTT.